This T cell receptor beta chain was sequenced for a study of blood T cell repertoires in COVID-19. Study as a whole: Specimens from acute and convalescent COVID-19 originated in the United States, Italy and Spain. The cDNA or gDNA used as material had been derived from T cells, B-cell-depleted T cells, or PBMCs.

Produced via immunoSEQ multiplex PCR; TCRdb's table is partial and in-frame only. The sample consists of around 36,000 clones, about 89% of them appearing once. This clone was observed a few times. Germline assignment: CDR1 SEHNR and CDR2 FQNEAQ (reference sequence). This CDR3 has 14 amino acids. Trimming took 5 bases from V and 4 from J; bases not matched to a gene: 2. This chain joins TRBV7-9 and TRBJ2-7; 13 bases align to TRBD2. The receptor comes from a human donor in a cohort sampled during active COVID-19. Sample: peripheral blood. This CDR3 is CASSEGLAGYEQYF. The CDR3 nucleotides are TGTGCCAGCAGCGAGGGACTAGCGGGATACGAGCAGTACTTC.